This T cell receptor (beta chain) emerged from a study of PD-1 blockade in classical Hodgkin lymphoma. Trimming pared 6 bases from V and 1 base from J, leaving 15 bases between. CDR1 is MNHEY, CDR2 SVGAGI, per germline. The CDR3 extends over 15 amino acids. Findings of the study overall: Whatever underlies the repertoire differences (possibly disease activity or prior therapy) remains undefined. Reported findings placed baseline TCR diversity lower in newly diagnosed patients (compared with healthy donors).

This clone was recorded once. Its antigen remains unidentified. Time point in this sample: cycle 4 day 1 (C4D1), after 6 weeks of nivolumab. Each patient relapsed following autologous stem cell transplantation, and prior brentuximab vedotin exposure differed. TCRdb keeps only in-frame clones here, not all; method: immunoSEQ multiplex PCR. The sample carries 75,000 to 95,000 clones, 83% recorded once. The chain uses TRBV6-5 and TRBJ1-2, with D possibly being TRBD1 (5 bases). The specimen was peripheral blood mononuclear cells (PBMCs), collected before the fourth cycle of nivolumab. This receptor was identified in a human donor with classical Hodgkin lymphoma. CDR3 nucleotide sequence: TGTGCCAGCAGCCAAGTCCAGGGCCTTAACTATGGCTACACCTTC. Translating gives CASSQVQGLNYGYTF.